This entry is about one T cell receptor (beta chain). In the authors' methods: Scientists estimated how many nucleated cells there were by amplifying reference gene primers. The data were produced by immunoSEQ multiplex PCR, yet TCRdb's version contains in-frame clones alone and is incomplete. The V and J calls and the clone size are those of that table, but D and trimming were determined from the DNA. Found here are around 170,000 clones, about 82% of them singletons; the top ten hold about 7.3%. The germline V gene has CDR1 SGHAT and CDR2 FQNNGV. The CDR3 extends over 14 amino acids. V lost 2 bases, J lost 7 bases, and 12 bases lay in between. These data originate in a study of blood T cell repertoires in COVID-19. At the level of the study: From the United States, Italy and Spain came samples of acute and convalescent COVID-19. T cells, B-cell-depleted T cells, or PBMCs supplied cDNA or gDNA.

The TCR sequence derives from a man in his fifties or sixties with active or convalescent COVID-19. The chain has TRBV11-2 and TRBJ1-5; D is uncertain. The sequenced sample was peripheral blood. CDR3 in amino acids: CASSLNDFNQPQHF. The CDR3 DNA is TGTGCCAGCAGCTTAAATGACTTTAACCAGCCCCAGCATTTT.